A single sample gave rise to the 16 T cell receptor beta chains below, sequenced in a study of shared clonotypes between healthy human individuals. Data came from immunoSEQ multiplex PCR; TCRdb stores just in-frame clones and leaves some out. Of nearly 1 million clones listed, 76% are singletons. The sequenced sample was memory CD4+ T cells sorted from blood. The subset here: CD45RA-negative fraction. The receptors were sampled from a man younger than 35 in good health.

V and J are TRBV9 and TRBJ1-6; no reliable D call. V was clipped by 4 bases and J by 10 bases, with 15 bases between them. Germline loops: CDR1 SGDLS, CDR2 YYNGEE. CDR3 length: 14 amino acids. The CDR3 nucleotides read TGTGCCAGCAGCTCCCTCCGTAGTGGATCACCCCTCCACTTT. This encodes CASSSLRSGSPLHF. Full variable domain (missing parts from reference TRBV9 and TRBJ1-6): DSGVTQTPKHLITATGQRVTLRCSPRSGDLSVYWYQQSLDQGLQFLIQYYNGEERAKGNILERFSAQQFPDLHSELNLSSLELGDSALYFCASSSLRSGSPLHFGNGTRLTVT.

This clone showed up just a few times. A much larger clonotype is one base distant, so this may be a read error. CDR3 amino acids: CASSLGQGGNTGELFF. In DNA form, the CDR3 reads TGTGCCAGCAGCTTGGGACAGGGGGGGAACACCGGGGAGCTGTTTTTT. The chain is built from TRBV7-6 and TRBJ2-2, with 11 bases that match TRBD1. CDR1 is SGHVS and CDR2 is FNYEAQ in the germline V gene. The ends lost 3 bases at V and 1 base at J; junction bases unmatched: 1. This CDR3 region has 16 residues.

This clone was detected only a few times. The chain recombines TRBV7-9 with TRBJ1-3; a weak D match, TRBD1 (6 bases). V was trimmed by 3 bases and J by 0 bases, leaving 15 bases between them. The CDR3 loop spans 17 amino acids. The germline gives CDR1 SEHNR, CDR2 FQNEAQ (reference sequence). The CDR3 sequence: CASSLLLGGSSGNTIYF. CDR3 nucleotide sequence: TGTGCCAGCAGCTTGTTGTTAGGGGGGAGCTCTGGAAACACCATATATTTT.

Concerning this clone itself: One end of the junction does not line up with germline, which may come from a read error. The V gene is TRBV30, the J gene TRBJ1-2; D is ambiguous. Germline V gene lookup returns CDR1 GTSNPN and CDR2 SVGIG (reference sequence). CDR3 length: 10 amino acids. CDR3 DNA sequence: TGTGCCTGGACCGAAGAGCGGACCCACTTC. It is translated as CAWTEERTHF. Together with reference TRBV30 and TRBJ1-2, the CDR3 gives the full variable domain: SQTIHQWPATLVQPVGSPLSLECTVEGTSNPNLYWYRQAAGRGLQLLFYSVGIGQISSEVPQNLSASRPQDRQFILSSKKLLLSDSGFYLCAWTEERTHFGSGTRLTVV.

V and J are TRBV5-1 and TRBJ2-5; TRBD2 aligns across 13 bases. This CDR3 spans 14 amino acids. With 4 bases clipped from V and 6 bases from J, the junction kept 3 bases outside the gene matches. Germline values: CDR1 SGHRS, CDR2 YFSETQ. CDR3 sequence (DNA): TGCGCCAGCAGCATGACTAGCGGGGGGAAGACCCAGTACTTC. It translates to CASSMTSGGKTQYF.

This clone was picked up one time. The chain combines TRBV6-1 with TRBJ1-6; D is uncertain. Trimming took 7 bases from V and 7 from J, leaving 11 bases between them. This CDR3 spans 13 amino acids. Looked up from germline, CDR1 is MNHNS and CDR2 is SASEGT. CDR3: CASTPLANSPLHF. The DNA for the CDR3 is TGTGCCAGCACCCCACTCGCGAATTCACCCCTCCACTTT.

The chain employs TRBV7-3 and TRBJ2-7, with D possibly being TRBD1 (6 bases). Germline V gene sequence: CDR1 SGHTA, CDR2 FQGTGA. The CDR3 covers 14 residues. V lost 1 base to trimming and J lost 4 bases, with 11 bases between them. The CDR3 here is CASSLNQGSYEQYF. The DNA of the CDR3 is TGTGCCAGCAGCTTAAATCAGGGGTCGTACGAGCAGTACTTC.

This clone was recorded only once. The CDR3 protein is CASSLTSSGHNEQFF. Here the CDR3 DNA reads TGTGCCAGCAGCTTAACCTCTAGCGGCCACAATGAGCAGTTCTTC. V usage is TRBV7-2 and J usage is TRBJ2-1, with 7 bases aligning to TRBD2. V shed 2 bases, J shed 5 bases, and the junction held 6 bases outside the gene matches. The germline gives CDR1 SGHTA, CDR2 FQGNSA. The length of the CDR3 is 15 residues.

This chain uses TRBV4-2 with TRBJ2-2; the D is unclear. The CDR3 is made up of 14 amino acids. Trimming removed 0 bases from V and 7 bases from J, with 9 bases in between. Germline lookup yields CDR1 LGHNA and CDR2 YNFKEQ. This CDR3 reads CASSQDLMGGELFF. CDR3 bases: TGTGCCAGCAGCCAAGATTTGATGGGCGGGGAGCTGTTTTTT.

This rearrangement joins TRBV6-6 to TRBJ1-1; TRBD1 is a possible D gene (5 bases). Germline-derived CDR1 and CDR2 are MNHNY and SVGAGI (reference sequence). Trimming pared 8 bases from V and 4 bases from J, leaving 14 bases between. CDR3 size: 13 residues. CDR3 sequence reads: CASEGTVTTEAFF. The CDR3 nucleotides are TGTGCCAGCGAGGGGACGGTTACCACTGAAGCTTTCTTT.

The rearrangement uses TRBV6-1 and TRBJ2-7, with TRBD1 as a possible D gene (6 bases). The CDR3 runs 13 residues. V was shortened by 6 bases and J by 3 bases, with 12 bases between the two germline ends. The germline V gene encodes CDR1 MNHNS and CDR2 SASEGT. CDR3 nucleotides: TGTGCCAGCAGACAGGGAATCATCTACGAGCAGTACTTC. This encodes CASRQGIIYEQYF.

Turning to this clone: This sample includes further DNA sequences coding for the same CDR3. The V and J genes are TRBV30 and TRBJ2-7; perhaps TRBD2 as D (6 bases). The CDR3 contains 13 residues. Germline CDR1 is GTSNPN and CDR2 is SVGIG (reference sequence). Trimming left V 2 bases short and J 1 base short, with 9 bases between. The CDR3 region is CAWSSGRSYEQYF. In DNA, the CDR3 is TGTGCCTGGAGTTCAGGGAGGTCCTACGAGCAGTACTTC.

The V and J genes are TRBV14 and TRBJ2-5, with TRBD1 matching 7 bases. J gave up 0 bases and V 4 bases, and 8 bases lay outside the gene matches. Germline V gene lookup returns CDR1 SGHDN and CDR2 FVKESK. The CDR3 sequence is 16 residues long. For the CDR3, the DNA is TGTGCCAGCAGCCCAGGACAGGTGTTGTACCAAGAGACCCAGTACTTC. Protein: CASSPGQVLYQETQYF.

This chain uses TRBV18 with TRBJ1-5; D unresolved. The V gene's germline CDR1 is KGHSH and CDR2 LQKENI. The CDR3 is 12 amino acids. V lost 2 bases to trimming and J lost 9 bases, with 8 bases between them. CDR3 DNA: TGTGCCAGCTCACCAGCCTTGGGGCCCCAGCATTTT. Translating it yields CASSPALGPQHF.

The V and J genes are TRBV11-3 and TRBJ2-5, with 7 bases identical to TRBD1. Trimming cost V 1 base and J 4 bases; bases outside gene matches: 6. CDR3 size: 15 residues. Germline assignment: CDR1 SGHNT and CDR2 YENEEA. The CDR3 here is CASSLGGGNGETQYF. In DNA, the CDR3 is TGTGCCAGCAGCTTAGGAGGGGGCAATGGAGAGACCCAGTACTTC.

The genes are TRBV5-6 and TRBJ1-2; D ambiguous. Germline-derived CDR1 and CDR2 are SGHDT and YYEEEE. The V gene lost 0 bases and the J gene lost 6 bases, with 12 bases spanning the gap. The CDR3 covers 14 residues. CDR3 nucleotide sequence: TGTGCCAGCAGCTTGGGCGGAATCGTCGATGGCTACACCTTC. This gives the protein CASSLGGIVDGYTF.